The T cell receptor (beta chain) described here comes from a study of T cell repertoires in cytomegalovirus infection. Whole-study context: The authors used CMV epitopes that were HLA-C-restricted (recently identified) and HLA-B-restricted (well studied). Public TCR beta signatures indicated both CMV infection and matching HLA type. Findings and limits, study-wide: Ex vivo responses were dominated by HLA-C-restricted CMV-specific TCR beta clonotypes.

This clonotype turned up a few times. Its cognate antigen is unknown. The CDR3 runs to 14 residues. V gave up 1 base and J gave up 4 bases, with 10 bases separating them. From germline, CDR1 is SGHNT and CDR2 YYREEE (reference sequence). MiXCR, applied by TCRdb to the reads, yields one record per CDR3 protein. The table lists 640,000 or so distinct CDR3 sequences, about 33% of them singletons. This receptor was taken from a human donor in good health (CMV status not recorded). Some clones in this sample may be carry-over from other donors' samples. The chain links TRBV5-4 to TRBJ2-3, with a tentative D call TRBD1 (5 bases). The input for sequencing was cultured PBMCs, taken from culture after CMV antigen stimulation. In nucleotides, the CDR3 is TGTGCCAGCAGCTTGTGGCAGGGTTCAGATACGCAGTATTTT. This encodes CASSLWQGSDTQYF.